The text below deals with one T cell receptor (beta chain). Its target is unknown. Clones were sequenced by immunoSEQ multiplex PCR, and TCRdb holds only the in-frame ones, with some missing. The top ten clones hold 2.5% to 3.5% of a sample with around 96,000 clones, about 88% of them seen once. CDR3 length: 14 residues. The V end lost 4 bases, the J end lost 1 base, and 11 bases lay between the germline ends. CDR1 is SGHRS, CDR2 YFSETQ, per germline. These data originate in a study of T cell responses to AZD1222 COVID-19 vaccine. Notes on the study in general: Dominant CD4 TCR responses targeted spike regions 160-218 and 743-854. White British donors predominated, females outnumbered males, and clonal diversity was possibly underestimated.

Sequences were derived from peripheral blood, sampled on day 0 of AZD1222 vaccination. J is TRBJ1-1 and V is TRBV5-1; D might be TRBD1 (6 bases). The receptor was isolated from an adult in good health. The CDR3 sequence is CASSLTGANTEAFF. The CDR3 region has the DNA TGCGCCAGCAGCCTGACAGGCGCGAACACTGAAGCTTTCTTT.